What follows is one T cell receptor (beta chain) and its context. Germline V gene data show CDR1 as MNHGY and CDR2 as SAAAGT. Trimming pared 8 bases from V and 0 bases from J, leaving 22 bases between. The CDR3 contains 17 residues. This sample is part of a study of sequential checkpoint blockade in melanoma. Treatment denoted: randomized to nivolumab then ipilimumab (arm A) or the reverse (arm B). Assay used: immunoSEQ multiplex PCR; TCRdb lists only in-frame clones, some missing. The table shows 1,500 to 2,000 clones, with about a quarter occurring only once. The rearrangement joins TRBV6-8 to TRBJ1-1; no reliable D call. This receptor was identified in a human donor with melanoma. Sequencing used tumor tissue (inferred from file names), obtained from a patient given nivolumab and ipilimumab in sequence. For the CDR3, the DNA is TGTGCCAGCTGTGCCTTGACCCCTCGCCCCATGAACACTGAAGCTTTCTTT. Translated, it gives CASCALTPRPMNTEAFF.